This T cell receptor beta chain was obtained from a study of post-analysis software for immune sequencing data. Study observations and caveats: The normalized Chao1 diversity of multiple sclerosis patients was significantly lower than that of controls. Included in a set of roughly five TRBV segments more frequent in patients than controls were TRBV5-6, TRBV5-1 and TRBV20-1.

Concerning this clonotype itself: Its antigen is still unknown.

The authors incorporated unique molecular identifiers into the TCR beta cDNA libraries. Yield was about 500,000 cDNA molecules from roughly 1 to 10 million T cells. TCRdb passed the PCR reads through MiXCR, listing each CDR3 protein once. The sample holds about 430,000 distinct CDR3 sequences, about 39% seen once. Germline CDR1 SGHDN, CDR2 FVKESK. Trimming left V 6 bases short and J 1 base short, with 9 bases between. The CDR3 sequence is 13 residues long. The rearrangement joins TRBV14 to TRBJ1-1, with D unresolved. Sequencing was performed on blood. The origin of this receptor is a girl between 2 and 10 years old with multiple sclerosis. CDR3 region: CASRRERNTEAFF. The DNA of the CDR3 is TGTGCCAGCAGGAGGGAGCGGAACACTGAAGCTTTCTTT.